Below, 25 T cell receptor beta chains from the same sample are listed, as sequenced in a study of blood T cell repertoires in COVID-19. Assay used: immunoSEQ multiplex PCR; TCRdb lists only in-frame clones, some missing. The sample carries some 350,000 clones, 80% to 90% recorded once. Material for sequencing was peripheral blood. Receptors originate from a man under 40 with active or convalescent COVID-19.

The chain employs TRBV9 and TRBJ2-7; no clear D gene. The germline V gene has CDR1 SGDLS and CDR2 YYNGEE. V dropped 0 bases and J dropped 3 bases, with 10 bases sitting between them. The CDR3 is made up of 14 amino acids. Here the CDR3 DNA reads TGTGCCAGCAGCGTAGAGGCATGGAGCTACGAGCAGTACTTC. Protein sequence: CASSVEAWSYEQYF.

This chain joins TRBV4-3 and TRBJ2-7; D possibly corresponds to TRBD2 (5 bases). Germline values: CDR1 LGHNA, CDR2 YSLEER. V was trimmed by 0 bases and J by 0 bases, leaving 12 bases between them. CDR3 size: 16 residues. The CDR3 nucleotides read TGCGCCAGCAGCCAAGATAGGACGGGGAGCTCCTACGAGCAGTACTTC. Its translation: CASSQDRTGSSYEQYF.

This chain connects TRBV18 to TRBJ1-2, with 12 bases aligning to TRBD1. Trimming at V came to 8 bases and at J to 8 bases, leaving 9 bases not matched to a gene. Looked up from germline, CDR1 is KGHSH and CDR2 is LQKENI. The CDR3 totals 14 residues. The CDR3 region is CASRPGTGGSGYTF. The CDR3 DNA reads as TGTGCCAGCAGGCCCGGGACAGGGGGCTCAGGCTACACCTTC.

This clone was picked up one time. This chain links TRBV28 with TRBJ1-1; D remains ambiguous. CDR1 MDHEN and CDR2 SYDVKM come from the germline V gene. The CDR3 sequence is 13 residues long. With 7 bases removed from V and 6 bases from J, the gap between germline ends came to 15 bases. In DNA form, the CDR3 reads TGTGCCAGCACCACGCGATTCGGGGCTGAAGCTTTCTTT. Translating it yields CASTTRFGAEAFF.

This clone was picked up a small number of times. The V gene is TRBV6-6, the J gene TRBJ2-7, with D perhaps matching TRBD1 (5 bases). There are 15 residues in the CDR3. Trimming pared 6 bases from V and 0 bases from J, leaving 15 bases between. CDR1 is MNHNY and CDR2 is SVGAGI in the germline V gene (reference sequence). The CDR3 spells CASRPEQGSSYEQYF. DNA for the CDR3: TGTGCCAGCAGACCCGAGCAGGGTAGCTCCTACGAGCAGTACTTC.

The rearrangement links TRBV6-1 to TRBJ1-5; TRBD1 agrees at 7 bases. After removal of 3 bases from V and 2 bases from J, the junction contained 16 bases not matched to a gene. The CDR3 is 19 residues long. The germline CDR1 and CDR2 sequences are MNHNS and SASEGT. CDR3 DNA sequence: TGTGCCAGCAGTGATCTGAGACAGGGCCGTATTGTCGGCAATCAGCCCCAGCATTTT. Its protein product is CASSDLRQGRIVGNQPQHF.

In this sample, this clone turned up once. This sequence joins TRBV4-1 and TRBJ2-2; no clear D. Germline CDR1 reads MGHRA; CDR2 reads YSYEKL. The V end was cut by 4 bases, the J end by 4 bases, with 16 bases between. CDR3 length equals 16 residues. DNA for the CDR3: TGCGCCAGCAGCCCCCACGGGTCGGCGGTCACCGGGGAGCTGTTTTTT. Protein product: CASSPHGSAVTGELFF.

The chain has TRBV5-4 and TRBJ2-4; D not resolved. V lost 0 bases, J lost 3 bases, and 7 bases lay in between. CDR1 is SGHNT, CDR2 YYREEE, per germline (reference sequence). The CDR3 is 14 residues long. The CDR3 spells CASSLAGFKNIQYF. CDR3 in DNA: TGTGCCAGCAGCTTGGCGGGTTTCAAAAACATTCAGTACTTC.

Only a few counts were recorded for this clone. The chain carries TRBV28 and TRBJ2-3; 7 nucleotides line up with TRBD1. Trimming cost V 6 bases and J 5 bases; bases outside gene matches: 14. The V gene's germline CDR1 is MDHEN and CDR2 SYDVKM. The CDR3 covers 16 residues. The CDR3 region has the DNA TGTGCCAGCAGCGACCTCAAACAGGGGCGGGTAGATACGCAGTATTTT. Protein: CASSDLKQGRVDTQYF.

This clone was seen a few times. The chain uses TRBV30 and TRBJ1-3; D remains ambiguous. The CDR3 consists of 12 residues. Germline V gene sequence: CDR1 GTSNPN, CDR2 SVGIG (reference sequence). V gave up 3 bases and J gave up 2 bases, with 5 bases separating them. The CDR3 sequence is CAWRQPGNTIYF. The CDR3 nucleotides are TGTGCCTGGAGACAACCTGGAAACACCATATATTTT.

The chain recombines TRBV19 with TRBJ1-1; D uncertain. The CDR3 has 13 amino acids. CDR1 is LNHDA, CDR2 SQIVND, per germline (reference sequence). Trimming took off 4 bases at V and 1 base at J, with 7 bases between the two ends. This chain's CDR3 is CASSTTQNTEAFF. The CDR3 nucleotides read TGTGCCAGTAGTACGACACAGAACACTGAAGCTTTCTTT. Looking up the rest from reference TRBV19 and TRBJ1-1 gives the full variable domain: DGGITQSPKYLFRKEGQNVTLSCEQNLNHDAMYWYRQDPGQGLRLIYYSQIVNDFQKGDIAEGYSVSREKKESFPLTVTSAQKNPTAFYLCASSTTQNTEAFFGQGTRLTVV.

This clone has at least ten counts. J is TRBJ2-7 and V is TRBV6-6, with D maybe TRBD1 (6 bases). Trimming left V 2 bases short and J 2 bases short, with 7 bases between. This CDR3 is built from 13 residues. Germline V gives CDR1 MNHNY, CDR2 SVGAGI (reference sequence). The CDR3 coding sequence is TGTGCCAGCAGTTACCGGGACACCTACGAGCAGTACTTC. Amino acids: CASSYRDTYEQYF.

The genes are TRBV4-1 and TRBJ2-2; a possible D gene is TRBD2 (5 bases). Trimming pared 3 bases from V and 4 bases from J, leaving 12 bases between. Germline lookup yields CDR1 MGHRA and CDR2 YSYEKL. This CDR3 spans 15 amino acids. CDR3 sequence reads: CASSHPGLGTGELFF. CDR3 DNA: TGCGCCAGCAGCCACCCCGGACTTGGCACCGGGGAGCTGTTTTTT.

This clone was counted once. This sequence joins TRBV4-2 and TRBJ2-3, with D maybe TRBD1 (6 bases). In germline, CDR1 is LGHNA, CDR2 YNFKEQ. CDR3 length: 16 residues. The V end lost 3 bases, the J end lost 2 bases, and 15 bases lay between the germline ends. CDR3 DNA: TGTGCCAGCAGCCAGGAAACGGGACAATTCACAGATACGCAGTATTTT. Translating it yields CASSQETGQFTDTQYF.

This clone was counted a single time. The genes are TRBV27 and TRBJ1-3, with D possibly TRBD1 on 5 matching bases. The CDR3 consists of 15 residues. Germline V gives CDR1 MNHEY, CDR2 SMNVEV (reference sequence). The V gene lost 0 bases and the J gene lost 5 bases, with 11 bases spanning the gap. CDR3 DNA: TGTGCCAGCAGTTTATCTGCAGGGTATAGAAACACCATATATTTT. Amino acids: CASSLSAGYRNTIYF.

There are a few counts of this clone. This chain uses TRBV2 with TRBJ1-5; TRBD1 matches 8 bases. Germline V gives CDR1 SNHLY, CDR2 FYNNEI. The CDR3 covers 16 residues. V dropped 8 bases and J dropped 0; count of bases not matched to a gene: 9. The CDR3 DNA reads TGTGCCAGCCAGGACAGGGTTGGGTATAGCAATCAGCCCCAGCATTTT. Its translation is CASQDRVGYSNQPQHF.

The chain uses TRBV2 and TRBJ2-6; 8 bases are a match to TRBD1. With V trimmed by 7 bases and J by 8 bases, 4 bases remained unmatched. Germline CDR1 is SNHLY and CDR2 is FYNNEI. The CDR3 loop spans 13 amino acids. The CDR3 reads CASTGQGTNVLTF. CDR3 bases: TGTGCCAGCACCGGACAGGGAACCAACGTCCTGACTTTC.

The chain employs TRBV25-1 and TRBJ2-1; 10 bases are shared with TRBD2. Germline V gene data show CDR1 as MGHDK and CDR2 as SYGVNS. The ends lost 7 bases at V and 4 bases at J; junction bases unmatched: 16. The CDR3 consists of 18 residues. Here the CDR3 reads CASTAIPSSGGGYNEQFF. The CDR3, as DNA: TGTGCCAGCACCGCGATCCCGTCTAGCGGGGGTGGGTACAATGAGCAGTTCTTC.

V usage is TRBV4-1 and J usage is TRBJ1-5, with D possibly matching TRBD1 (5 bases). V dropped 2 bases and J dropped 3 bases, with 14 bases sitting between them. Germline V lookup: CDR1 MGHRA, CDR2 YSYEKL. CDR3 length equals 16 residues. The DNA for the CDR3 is TGCGCCAGCAGCCAAACGCGGCGACAGTACAATCAGCCCCAGCATTTT. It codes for CASSQTRRQYNQPQHF.

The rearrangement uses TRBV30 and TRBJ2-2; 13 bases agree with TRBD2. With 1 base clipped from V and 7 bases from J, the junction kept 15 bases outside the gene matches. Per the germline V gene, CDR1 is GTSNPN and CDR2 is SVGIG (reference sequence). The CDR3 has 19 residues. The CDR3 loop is CAWSAGTSGAKLRIGELFF. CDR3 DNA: TGTGCCTGGAGTGCCGGGACTAGCGGGGCGAAATTAAGAATCGGGGAGCTGTTTTTT.

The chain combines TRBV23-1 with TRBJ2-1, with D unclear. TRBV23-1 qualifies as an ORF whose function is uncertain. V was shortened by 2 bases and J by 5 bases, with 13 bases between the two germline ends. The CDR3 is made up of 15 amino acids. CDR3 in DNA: TGCGCCAGCAGTCAACCTGACACGGTCCACAATGAGCAGTTCTTC. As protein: CASSQPDTVHNEQFF.

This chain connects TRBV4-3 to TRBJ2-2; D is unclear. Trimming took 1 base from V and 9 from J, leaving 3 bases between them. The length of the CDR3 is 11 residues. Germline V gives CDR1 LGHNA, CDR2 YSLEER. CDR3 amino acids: CASSQGRELFF. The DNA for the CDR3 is TGCGCCAGCAGCCAAGGGCGGGAGCTGTTTTTT.

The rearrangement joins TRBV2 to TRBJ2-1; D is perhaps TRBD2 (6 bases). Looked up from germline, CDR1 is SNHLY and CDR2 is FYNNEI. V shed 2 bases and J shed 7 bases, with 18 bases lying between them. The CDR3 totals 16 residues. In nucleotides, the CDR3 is TGTGCCAGCAGTGAAAGGTGGGGGACTCCATTTAATGAGCAGTTCTTC. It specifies CASSERWGTPFNEQFF.

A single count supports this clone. The CDR3 DNA is TGTGCCACCCCGGGAGTCTTGAACACTGAAGCTTTCTTT. It specifies CATPGVLNTEAFF. The chain combines TRBV2 with TRBJ1-1; D gene ambiguous. CDR3 length: 13 residues. Per germline, CDR1 SNHLY and CDR2 FYNNEI. Trimming took 10 bases from V and 0 from J, leaving 12 bases between them.

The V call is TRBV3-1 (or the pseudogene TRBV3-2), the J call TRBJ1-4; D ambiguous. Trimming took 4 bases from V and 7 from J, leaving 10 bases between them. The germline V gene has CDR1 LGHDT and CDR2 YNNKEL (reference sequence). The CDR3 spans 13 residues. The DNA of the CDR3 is TGTGCCAGCAGCCGGCGGGAGGGTGAAAAACTGTTTTTT. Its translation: CASSRREGEKLFF.